Listed below are T cell receptor beta chains from one sample, sequenced in a study of shared clonotypes between healthy human individuals. This table comes from immunoSEQ multiplex PCR, and its TCRdb copy is limited to in-frame clones, with some not included. Of around 2.1 million clones detected, under 97% appear once; the ten largest clones hold 0.1% to 0.15%. Source material: naive CD4+ T cells sorted from blood. The receptors originated from a man aged 18 to 30 in good health. The CDR3 runs from the conserved cysteine through the conserved F or W. A D gene is named only where the DNA matches it firmly.

v_gene: TRBV14
d_gene: TRBD1
j_gene: TRBJ2-7
CDR3aa: CASSKTGREQYF

v_gene: TRBV30
d_gene: NA
j_gene: TRBJ1-6
CDR3aa: CAWSDTPGLPNSPLHF

v_gene: TRBV7-9
d_gene: TRBD2
j_gene: TRBJ2-3
CDR3aa: CASSPSGDTQYF

v_gene: TRBV5-4
d_gene: NA
j_gene: TRBJ2-3
CDR3aa: CASSPPDRTDTQYF

v_gene: TRBV2
d_gene: TRBD1
j_gene: TRBJ1-2
CDR3aa: CASLGSGQQIYGYTF

v_gene: TRBV7-2
d_gene: TRBD2
j_gene: TRBJ2-1
CDR3aa: CASSLALAGGVEFF

v_gene: TRBV19
d_gene: TRBD1
j_gene: TRBJ1-5
CDR3aa: CASRPHAGTGGFNQPQHF

v_gene: TRBV27
d_gene: TRBD2
j_gene: TRBJ2-5
CDR3aa: CASRLAGGGRETQYF

v_gene: TRBV4-3
d_gene: NA
j_gene: TRBJ1-1
CDR3aa: CASSAEGYGAAFF

v_gene: TRBV28
d_gene: NA
j_gene: TRBJ1-1
CDR3aa: CASSLQGIEAFF

v_gene: TRBV30
d_gene: NA
j_gene: TRBJ1-3
CDR3aa: CAWTNRNTIYF

v_gene: TRBV11-3
d_gene: NA
j_gene: TRBJ2-1
CDR3aa: CASSKSGSNEQFF

v_gene: TRBV19
d_gene: NA
j_gene: TRBJ2-6
CDR3aa: CASSPGGSGANVLTF

v_gene: TRBV6-5
d_gene: TRBD1
j_gene: TRBJ1-2
CDR3aa: CASSGQGAYTF

v_gene: TRBV4-1
d_gene: TRBD1
j_gene: TRBJ2-2
CDR3aa: CASSPTGTAGFLFF

v_gene: TRBV21-1
d_gene: NA
j_gene: TRBJ2-5
CDR3aa: CASSPHSGKETQYF

v_gene: TRBV20-1
d_gene: NA
j_gene: TRBJ1-2
CDR3aa: CSARDPYGYTF

v_gene: TRBV7-2
d_gene: TRBD2
j_gene: TRBJ2-5
CDR3aa: CASSLAPAGGRETQYF

v_gene: TRBV5-1
d_gene: TRBD2
j_gene: TRBJ2-3
CDR3aa: CASSLGASGATDTQYF

v_gene: TRBV5-6
d_gene: TRBD1
j_gene: TRBJ2-1
CDR3aa: CASSRGQGYNEQFF